Here is one T cell receptor (beta chain) with its context. Its matching antigen is unknown. Repertoires were generated with immunoSEQ multiplex PCR, while TCRdb's copy carries only in-frame clones and drops some. Among some 250,000 clones listed, around 91% were seen once. This entry is derived from a study of cytomegalovirus exposure and HLA in healthy donors. Background on the study: It was reported in a later analysis that the 95 to 150 validation repertoires used the same platform as the roughly 640 first-cohort repertoires. General observations from the study: Despite most TCR sequences being rare, some public TCRs occurred in many donors.

From the approximately 120-subject validation cohort, which was separate from the roughly 620-subject first cohort, the donors were drawn. Germline V gene data show CDR1 as SGHVS and CDR2 as FQNEAQ. Trimming removed 8 bases at V and 2 bases at J, with 13 bases between. This CDR3 is 14 amino acids long. The source is a young woman in good health and CMV-seronegative. This sequence joins TRBV7-8 and TRBJ1-3; no clear D gene. Source material: PBMCs. The CDR3 coding sequence is TGTGCCAGCTCTGAGCGGGATACTGGAAACACCATATATTTT. Protein: CASSERDTGNTIYF.